Detailed here is one TCR beta chain. These data originate in a study of blood T cell repertoires in COVID-19. Study information: The study drew acute and convalescent COVID-19 samples from the United States, Italy and Spain. The analysed material was cDNA or gDNA that came from T cells, B-cell-depleted T cells, or PBMCs.

As originally analysed: The assay estimated nucleated cells by amplifying reference gene primers. Using immunoSEQ multiplex PCR, the repertoire was profiled, and TCRdb retains in-frame clones only, with some absent. Clonal size and the V and J genes are those of that table, whereas D and trimming came from the DNA. This sample has nearly 40,000 clones, with 85% to 90% found just once. Trimming took off 0 bases at V and 8 bases at J, with 19 bases between the two ends. CDR1 is SGHTA, CDR2 FQGTGA, per germline. The CDR3 totals 16 residues. The sequencing input was peripheral blood. The clonotype was recovered from a man aged 45 to 65 in a cohort sampled during active COVID-19. V gene TRBV7-3 combines with J gene TRBJ1-2; possible D gene TRBD1, 6 bases. Here the CDR3 DNA reads TGTGCCAGCAGCTTAACGGACAGACCCTCCATGGGAGGCTACACCTTC. Its translation: CASSLTDRPSMGGYTF.